This T cell receptor beta chain was sequenced in a study of T cell responses to AZD1222 COVID-19 vaccine. Germline lookup yields CDR1 LGHNA and CDR2 YNFKEQ. The V and J ends lost 1 base and 4 bases respectively, with 6 bases between them. This CDR3 contains 13 residues. Here immunoSEQ multiplex PCR was the method, and the copy in TCRdb shows in-frame clones only, minus some. The sample gives tens of thousands of clones, approximately 88% of which show up once; 9% to 13% is in the top ten. The chain recombines TRBV4-2 with TRBJ2-3; D unresolved. This sequence originates from an adult who received the AZD1222 COVID-19 vaccine. The source material was peripheral blood, sampled 28 days after the second AZD1222 dose. CDR3 in DNA: TGTGCCAGCAGCCAAGGAGATGCAGATACGCAGTATTTT. It encodes CASSQGDADTQYF.